This T cell receptor beta chain was sequenced during a study of blood T cell repertoires in COVID-19. Across the study: Both acute and convalescent COVID-19 samples were obtained from the United States, Italy and Spain. The analysed material was cDNA or gDNA that came from T cells, B-cell-depleted T cells, or PBMCs.

From germline, CDR1 is LGHDT and CDR2 YNNKEL (reference sequence). V was cut by 5 bases and J by 2 bases, with 16 bases left in between. This CDR3 has 15 residues. As originally analysed: Amplification of reference gene primers provided the estimated nucleated cell counts. Clones were sequenced by immunoSEQ multiplex PCR, and TCRdb holds only the in-frame ones, with some missing. From that table come the V and J calls and clone size; the DNA was used to work out D and trimming. In the table there are roughly 140,000 clones, 80% to 85% of which are singletons. Source material: peripheral blood. The chain carries TRBV3-1 (or the pseudogene TRBV3-2) and TRBJ2-7; D perhaps matches TRBD1 (5 bases). The source of this sequence is a human donor in a cohort sampled during active COVID-19. DNA of the CDR3: TGTGCCAGCAGCTCTGGGCCCGGACAAGCCTACGAGCAGTACTTC. It is translated as CASSSGPGQAYEQYF.